A selection of T cell receptor beta chains follows, all from one sample in a study of T cells after yellow fever vaccination. TCRdb redid the calling of the 5' RACE reads with MiXCR, one entry per CDR3 protein. In the table there are fewer than 500,000 distinct CDR3 sequences, roughly a sixth of which are singletons. The sample here was PBMCs, taken before the yellow fever booster vaccination. The receptors shown here come from a young man who received the YFV17D yellow fever vaccine. The CDR3 runs from the conserved cysteine through the conserved F or W. The D gene is left open where the match is weak. Only some rows state a clone size, as once, few, many or a class for expanded clones.

J	size	D	V	DNA	CDR3
TRBJ2-3	many	TRBD2	TRBV7-2	TGTGCCAGCAGCTCTTTCGCGGGGGGGGCCGGTGATACGCAGTATTTT	CASSSFAGGAGDTQYF
TRBJ2-5	.	TRBD1	TRBV12-3/TRBV12-4	TGTGCCAGCAGTAGGGACAGAATAGAGACCCAGTACTTC	CASSRDRIETQYF
TRBJ2-5	few	TRBD2	TRBV12-3/TRBV12-4	TGTGCCAGCAGGGGGGGGGAAGGAGTAGAGATCCAGTACTTC	CASRGGEGVEIQYF
TRBJ1-1	few	.	TRBV29-1	TGCAGCGTTGTTCGGACAGCTGTGAACACTGAAGCTTTCTTT	CSVVRTAVNTEAFF
TRBJ2-5	.	.	TRBV7-6	TGTGCCAGCAGCTTATACCGGGGCGGGTTGGGACAAGAGACCCAGTACTTC	CASSLYRGGLGQETQYF
TRBJ2-7	.	.	TRBV21-1	TGTGCCAGCAGCAAGAGGGCGGGGGAGCAGTACTTC	CASSKRAGEQYF
TRBJ1-5	.	.	TRBV6-5	TGTGCCAGCAGGTTCGGGGTAAATCAGCCCCAGCATTTT	CASRFGVNQPQHF
TRBJ1-2	many	TRBD1	TRBV5-1	TGCGCCAGCAGCACTGGACAGGCGGCTGACTATGGCTACACCTTC	CASSTGQAADYGYTF
TRBJ1-5	.	.	TRBV12-3/TRBV12-4	TGTGCCAGCAGTTTACTCCGGCAGGGAAATCAGCCCCAGCATTTT	CASSLLRQGNQPQHF
TRBJ1-5	.	.	TRBV19	TGTGCCAGTAGTAACCAACGGGGCAGGGATCATAGCAATCAGCCCCAGCATTTT	CASSNQRGRDHSNQPQHF
TRBJ1-2	.	TRBD1	TRBV5-5	TGTGCCAGCAGCCCAACAGGGGCCGCGGGCTATGGCTACACCTTC	CASSPTGAAGYGYTF
TRBJ2-5	.	.	TRBV20-1	TGCAGTGCTCTTGGACTAGGGGGCCAGTACTTC	CSALGLGGQYF
TRBJ1-2	.	TRBD1	TRBV18	TGTGCCAGCTCACCCGCGGGACAGCCTCATGGCTACACCTTC	CASSPAGQPHGYTF
TRBJ1-6	few	TRBD1	TRBV28	TGTGCCAGCAGTCCAATCCAAGGACAGGGAAATAATTCACCCCTCCACTTT	CASSPIQGQGNNSPLHF
TRBJ2-2	few	TRBD2	TRBV7-3	TGTGCCAGCAGCTTATCCGGCGGGGGTAACACCGGGGAGCTGTTTTTT	CASSLSGGGNTGELFF
TRBJ1-5	few	.	TRBV24-1	TGTGCCACCAGTGCACAGACAAGGAATCAGCCCCAGCATTTT	CATSAQTRNQPQHF
TRBJ2-3	.	.	TRBV7-2	TGTGCCTACCCGGGACAACAGCCAGATACGCAGTATTTT	CAYPGQQPDTQYF
TRBJ2-1	.	.	TRBV14	TGTGCCAGCAGCCGAGATGGCGGGTTTGTCTACAATGAGCAGTTCTTC	CASSRDGGFVYNEQFF
TRBJ2-4	.	.	TRBV7-2	TGTGCCAGCAGCCGGCTGACCAAAAACATTCAGTACTTC	CASSRLTKNIQYF
TRBJ2-7	.	TRBD1	TRBV9	TGTGCCAGCAGCCCGAGACAGGGCCCCCCGTTTTACGAGCAGTACTTC	CASSPRQGPPFYEQYF
TRBJ1-5	few	.	TRBV6-6	TGTGCCAGCAGTCCCTCGGGGGACCAGCATTTT	CASSPSGDQHF
TRBJ1-2	.	TRBD1	TRBV4-1	TGCGCCAGCAGCCTTTCGGGACAGCCTAATTCTGGCGGCTACACCTTC	CASSLSGQPNSGGYTF
TRBJ1-1	many	.	TRBV5-1	TGCGCCAGCAGCTCAGGACAGGAAGCTTTCTTT	CASSSGQEAFF
TRBJ1-6	.	.	TRBV9	TGTGCCAGCAGCGTAGCTGGGGGTCGTGGAAATTCACCCCTCCACTTT	CASSVAGGRGNSPLHF
TRBJ1-1	.	.	TRBV4-2	TGTGCCAGCAGCCCTTGGACGGGAAAAACTGAAGCTTTCTTT	CASSPWTGKTEAFF